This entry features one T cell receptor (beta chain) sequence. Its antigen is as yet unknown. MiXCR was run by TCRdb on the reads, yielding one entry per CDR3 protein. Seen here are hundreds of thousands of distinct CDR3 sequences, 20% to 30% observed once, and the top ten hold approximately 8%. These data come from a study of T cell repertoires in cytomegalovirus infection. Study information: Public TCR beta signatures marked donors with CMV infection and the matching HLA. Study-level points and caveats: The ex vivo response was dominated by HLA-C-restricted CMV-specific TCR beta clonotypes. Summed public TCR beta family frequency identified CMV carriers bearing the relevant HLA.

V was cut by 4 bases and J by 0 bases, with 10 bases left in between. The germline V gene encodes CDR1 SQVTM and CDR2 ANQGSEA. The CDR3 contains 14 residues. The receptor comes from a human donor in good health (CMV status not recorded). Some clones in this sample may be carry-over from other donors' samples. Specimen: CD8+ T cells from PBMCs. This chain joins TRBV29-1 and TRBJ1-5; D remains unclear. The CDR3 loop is CSVVADHSNQPQHF. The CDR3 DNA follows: TGCAGCGTTGTAGCGGACCATAGCAATCAGCCCCAGCATTTT.